This TCR beta chain was documented in a study of T cells in tumors after PD-1 blockade. Points from the study as a whole: Some novel exhausted tumor clones appeared in pre-treatment blood, suggesting peripheral recruitment.

A remark on this clone: Its antigen is still unknown.

Germline values: CDR1 MNHNS, CDR2 SASEGT. The CDR3 length is 14 residues. The V gene lost 3 bases and the J gene lost 8 bases, with 16 bases spanning the gap. Repertoires were generated with immunoSEQ multiplex PCR, while TCRdb's copy carries only in-frame clones and drops some. The sample includes 54,000 or so clones, roughly 78% of them seen just once. The rearrangement uses TRBV6-1 and TRBJ1-2, with a weak D call TRBD1 (6 bases). Sequencing was performed on PBMCs, taken before anti-PD-1 treatment. The sequence derives from a human donor with basal cell carcinoma. CDR3 in DNA: TGTGCCAGCAGTGATTTGTGGGGGCGGGGAGGCTACACCTTC. Protein sequence: CASSDLWGRGGYTF.